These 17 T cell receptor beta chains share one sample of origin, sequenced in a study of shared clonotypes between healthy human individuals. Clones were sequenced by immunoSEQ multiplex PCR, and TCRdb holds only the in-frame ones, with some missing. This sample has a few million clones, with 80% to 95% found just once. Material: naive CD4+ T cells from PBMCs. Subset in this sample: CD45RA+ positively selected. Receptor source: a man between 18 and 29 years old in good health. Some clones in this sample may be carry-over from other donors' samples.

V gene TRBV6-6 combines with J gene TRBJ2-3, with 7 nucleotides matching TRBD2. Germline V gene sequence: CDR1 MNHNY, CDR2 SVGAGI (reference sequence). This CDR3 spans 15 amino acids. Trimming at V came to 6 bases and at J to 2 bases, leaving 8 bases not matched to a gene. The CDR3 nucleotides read TGTGCCAGCAGGGGGCGGAGGGACTACACAGATACGCAGTATTTT. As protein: CASRGRRDYTDTQYF.

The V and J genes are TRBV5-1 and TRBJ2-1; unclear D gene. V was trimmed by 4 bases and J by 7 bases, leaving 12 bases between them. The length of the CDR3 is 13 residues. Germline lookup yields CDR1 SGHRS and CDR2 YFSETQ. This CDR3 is CASSGFLGNEQFF. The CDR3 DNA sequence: TGCGCCAGCAGCGGTTTCCTTGGGAATGAGCAGTTCTTC.

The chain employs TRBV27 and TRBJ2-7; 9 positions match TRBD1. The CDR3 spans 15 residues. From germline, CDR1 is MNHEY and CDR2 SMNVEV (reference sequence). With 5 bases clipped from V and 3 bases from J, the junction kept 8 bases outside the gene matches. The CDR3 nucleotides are TGTGCCAGCAGTGCACCGGGACAGGGCCACTACGAGCAGTACTTC. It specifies CASSAPGQGHYEQYF.

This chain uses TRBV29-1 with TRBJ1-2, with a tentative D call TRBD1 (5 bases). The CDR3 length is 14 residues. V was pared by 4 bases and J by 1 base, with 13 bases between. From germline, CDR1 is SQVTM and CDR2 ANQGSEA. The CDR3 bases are TGCAGCGTTGCCCTGTACAGGAATAACTATGGCTACACCTTC. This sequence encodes CSVALYRNNYGYTF.

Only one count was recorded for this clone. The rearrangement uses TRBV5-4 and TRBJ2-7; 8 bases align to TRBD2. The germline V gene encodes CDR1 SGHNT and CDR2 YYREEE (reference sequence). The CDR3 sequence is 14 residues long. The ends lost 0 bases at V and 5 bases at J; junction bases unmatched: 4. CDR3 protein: CASSLGGRNHEQYF. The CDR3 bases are TGTGCCAGCAGCTTGGGCGGGAGGAACCACGAGCAGTACTTC.

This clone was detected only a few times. This CDR3 is CAWSVGRVRRNTEAFF. The DNA for the CDR3 is TGTGCCTGGAGTGTGGGGCGCGTCAGGAGGAACACTGAAGCTTTCTTT. The rearrangement joins TRBV30 to TRBJ1-1, with D possibly TRBD1 on 5 matching bases. The CDR3 is 16 residues long. The V end lost 0 bases, the J end lost 1 base, and 15 bases lay between the germline ends. Germline CDR1 reads GTSNPN; CDR2 reads SVGIG (reference sequence).

The CDR3 protein is CASGVQGASYEQYF. The CDR3 nucleotides are TGCGCCAGTGGTGTCCAGGGGGCATCCTACGAGCAGTACTTC. This chain uses TRBV5-1 with TRBJ2-7; 8 bases align to TRBD1. Germline V gene lookup returns CDR1 SGHRS and CDR2 YFSETQ. With 8 bases clipped from V and 1 base from J, the junction kept 8 bases outside the gene matches. The CDR3 runs to 14 residues. The variable domain in full, completed from reference TRBV5-1 and TRBJ2-7, reads KAGVTQTPRYLIKTRGQQVTLSCSPISGHRSVSWYQQTPGQGLQFLFEYFSETQRNKGNFPGRFSGRQFSNSRSEMNVSTLELGDSALYLCASGVQGASYEQYFGPGTRLTVT.

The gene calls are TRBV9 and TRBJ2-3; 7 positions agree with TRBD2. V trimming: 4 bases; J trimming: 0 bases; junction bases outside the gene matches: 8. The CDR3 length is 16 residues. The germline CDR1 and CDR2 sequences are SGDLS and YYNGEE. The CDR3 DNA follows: TGTGCCAGCAGCATTATAGCGGGCTCTAGCACAGATACGCAGTATTTT. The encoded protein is CASSIIAGSSTDTQYF.

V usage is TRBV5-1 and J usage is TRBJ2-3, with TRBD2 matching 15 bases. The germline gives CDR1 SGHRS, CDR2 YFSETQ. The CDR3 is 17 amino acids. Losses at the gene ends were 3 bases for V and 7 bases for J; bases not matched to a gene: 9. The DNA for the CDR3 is TGCGCCAGCAGCTCGATCGGACTAGCGGGAGGGCCCAATACGCAGTATTTT. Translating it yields CASSSIGLAGGPNTQYF.

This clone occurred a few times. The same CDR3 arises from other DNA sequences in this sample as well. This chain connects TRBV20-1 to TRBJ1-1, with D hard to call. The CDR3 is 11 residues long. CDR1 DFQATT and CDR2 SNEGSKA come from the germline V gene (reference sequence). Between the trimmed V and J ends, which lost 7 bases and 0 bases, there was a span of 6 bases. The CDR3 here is CSGRLNTEAFF. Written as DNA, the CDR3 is TGCAGTGGTCGGCTGAACACTGAAGCTTTCTTT.

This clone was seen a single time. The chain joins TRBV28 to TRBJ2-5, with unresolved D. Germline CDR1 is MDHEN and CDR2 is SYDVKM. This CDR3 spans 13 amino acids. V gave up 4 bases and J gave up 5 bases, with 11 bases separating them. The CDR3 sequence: CASSSAGWETQYF. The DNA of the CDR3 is TGTGCCAGCAGTTCTGCTGGCTGGGAGACCCAGTACTTC.

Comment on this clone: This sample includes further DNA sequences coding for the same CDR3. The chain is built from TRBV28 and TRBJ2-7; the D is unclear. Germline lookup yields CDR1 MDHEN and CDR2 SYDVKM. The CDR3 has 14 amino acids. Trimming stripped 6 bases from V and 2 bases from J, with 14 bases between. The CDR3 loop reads CASSSPGLTYEQYF. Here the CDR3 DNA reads TGTGCCAGCAGCTCACCAGGCCTTACCTACGAGCAGTACTTC.

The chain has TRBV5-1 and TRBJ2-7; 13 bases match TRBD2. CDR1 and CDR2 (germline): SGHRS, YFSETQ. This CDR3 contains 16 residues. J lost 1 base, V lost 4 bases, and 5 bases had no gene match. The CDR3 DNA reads TGCGCCAGCAGCCAGGGACTAGCGGGAATTTCCTACGAGCAGTACTTC. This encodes CASSQGLAGISYEQYF.

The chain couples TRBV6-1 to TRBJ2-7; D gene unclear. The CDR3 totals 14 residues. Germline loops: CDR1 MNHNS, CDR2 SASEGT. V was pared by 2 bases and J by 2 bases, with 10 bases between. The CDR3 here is CASSESPFTYEQYF. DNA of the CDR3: TGTGCCAGCAGTGAATCACCCTTTACCTACGAGCAGTACTTC.

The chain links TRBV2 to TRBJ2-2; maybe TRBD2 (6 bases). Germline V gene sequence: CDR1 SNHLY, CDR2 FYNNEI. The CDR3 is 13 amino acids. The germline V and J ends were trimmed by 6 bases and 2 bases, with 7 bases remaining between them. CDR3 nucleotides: TGTGCCAGCAGGGGGACTAACACCGGGGAGCTGTTTTTT. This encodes CASRGTNTGELFF.

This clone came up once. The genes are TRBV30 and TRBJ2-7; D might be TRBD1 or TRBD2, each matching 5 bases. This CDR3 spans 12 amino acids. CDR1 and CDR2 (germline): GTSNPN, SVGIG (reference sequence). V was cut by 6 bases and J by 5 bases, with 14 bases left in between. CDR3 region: CACRPGLDEQYF. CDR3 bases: TGTGCCTGTCGTCCGGGGCTGGACGAGCAGTACTTC.

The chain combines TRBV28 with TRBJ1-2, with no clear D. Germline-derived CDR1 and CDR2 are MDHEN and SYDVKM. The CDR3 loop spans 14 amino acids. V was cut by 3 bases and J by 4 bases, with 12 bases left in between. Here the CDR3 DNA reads TGTGCCAGCAGTTTCCCAGGAAACTTCTATGGCTACACCTTC. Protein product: CASSFPGNFYGYTF.